This entry is about one T cell receptor (beta chain). Its target is not known. Profiling relied on immunoSEQ multiplex PCR, and the TCRdb table lists in-frame clones only, not all of them. Of a few million clones in the sample, over 85% were seen once. The CDR3 is made up of 15 amino acids. In germline, CDR1 is SGHVS, CDR2 FNYEAQ. Trimming at V came to 1 base and at J to 7 bases, leaving 5 bases not matched to a gene. This sample is part of a study of shared clonotypes between healthy human individuals. Regarding the study as a whole: When compared with the clonotypes that were shared by all four sorted-subset donors, the non-shared clonotypes turned out to have lower generation probabilities. Among several donors, roughly 5% of naive CD4 clonotypes were found in common.

V is TRBV7-6 and J is TRBJ2-1, with 9 nucleotides matching TRBD1. This clonotype was obtained from a man aged 18 to 29 in good health. Some clones in this sample may be carry-over from other donors' samples. The sample was naive CD4+ T cells from PBMCs. Subset: CD45RA+ positively selected. The CDR3 region is CASSLGGQGWNEQFF. DNA for the CDR3: TGTGCCAGCAGCTTAGGGGGACAGGGATGGAATGAGCAGTTCTTC.